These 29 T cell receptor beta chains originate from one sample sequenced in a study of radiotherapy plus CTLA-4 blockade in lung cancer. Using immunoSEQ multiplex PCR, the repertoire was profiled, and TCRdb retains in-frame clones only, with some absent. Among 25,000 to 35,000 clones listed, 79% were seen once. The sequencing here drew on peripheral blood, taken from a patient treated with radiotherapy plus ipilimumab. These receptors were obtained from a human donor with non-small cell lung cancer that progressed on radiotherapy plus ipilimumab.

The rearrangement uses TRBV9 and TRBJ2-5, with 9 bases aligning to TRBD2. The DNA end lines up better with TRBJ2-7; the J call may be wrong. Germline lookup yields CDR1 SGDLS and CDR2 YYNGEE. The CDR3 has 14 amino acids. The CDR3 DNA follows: TGTGCCAGCAGCGCAGGCGGGAGGGCCTACGAGCAGTACTTC. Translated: CASSAGGRAYEQYF.

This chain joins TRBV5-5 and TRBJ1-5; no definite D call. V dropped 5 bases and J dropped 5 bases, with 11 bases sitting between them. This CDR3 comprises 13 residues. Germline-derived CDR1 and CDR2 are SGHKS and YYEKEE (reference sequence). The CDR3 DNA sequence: TGTGCCAGCAGTTCAGTAGGGCATCAGCCCCAGCATTTT. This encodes CASSSVGHQPQHF.

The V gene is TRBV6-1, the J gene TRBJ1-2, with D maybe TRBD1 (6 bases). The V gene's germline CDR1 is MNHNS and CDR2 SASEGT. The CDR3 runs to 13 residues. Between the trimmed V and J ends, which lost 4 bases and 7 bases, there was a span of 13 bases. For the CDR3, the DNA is TGTGCCAGCAGTGGGCCACAGGGTCGTGGCTACACCTTC. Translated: CASSGPQGRGYTF.

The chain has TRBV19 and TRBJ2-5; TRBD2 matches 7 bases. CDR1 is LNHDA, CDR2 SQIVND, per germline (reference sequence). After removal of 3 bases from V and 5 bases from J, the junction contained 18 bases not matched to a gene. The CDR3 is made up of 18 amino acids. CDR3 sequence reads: CASSIGPTGGRLRETQYF. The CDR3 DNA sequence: TGTGCCAGTAGTATTGGACCCACGGGGGGAAGGTTGCGGGAGACCCAGTACTTC.

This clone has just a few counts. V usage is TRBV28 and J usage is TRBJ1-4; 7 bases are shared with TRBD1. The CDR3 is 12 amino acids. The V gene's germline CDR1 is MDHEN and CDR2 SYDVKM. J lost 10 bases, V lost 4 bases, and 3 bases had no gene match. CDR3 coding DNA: TGTGCCAGCAGTTCCCGACAGGGAAAACTGTTTTTT. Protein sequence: CASSSRQGKLFF.

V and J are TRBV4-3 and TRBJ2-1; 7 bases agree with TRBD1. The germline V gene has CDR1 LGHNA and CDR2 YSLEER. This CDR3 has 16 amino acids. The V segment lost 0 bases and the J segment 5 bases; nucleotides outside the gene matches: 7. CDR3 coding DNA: TGCGCCAGCAGCCAAGATTGGAACAGGGGTAACAATGAGCAGTTCTTC. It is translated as CASSQDWNRGNNEQFF.

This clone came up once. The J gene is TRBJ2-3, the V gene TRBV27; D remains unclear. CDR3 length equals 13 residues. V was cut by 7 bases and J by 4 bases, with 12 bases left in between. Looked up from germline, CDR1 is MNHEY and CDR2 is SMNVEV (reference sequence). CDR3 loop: CASNSRGADTQYF. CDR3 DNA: TGTGCCAGCAACTCGCGCGGCGCAGATACGCAGTATTTT.

In DNA form, the CDR3 reads TGTGCCAGCAGAAGGACTAGCGGGAGGGCCCAGGCCGGGGAGCTGTTTTTT. Residues: CASRRTSGRAQAGELFF. The chain carries TRBV2 and TRBJ2-2; 15 bases match TRBD2. Germline V gene lookup returns CDR1 SNHLY and CDR2 FYNNEI. The trim removed 6 bases at V and 6 bases at J, leaving 8 bases unmatched. The CDR3 consists of 17 residues.

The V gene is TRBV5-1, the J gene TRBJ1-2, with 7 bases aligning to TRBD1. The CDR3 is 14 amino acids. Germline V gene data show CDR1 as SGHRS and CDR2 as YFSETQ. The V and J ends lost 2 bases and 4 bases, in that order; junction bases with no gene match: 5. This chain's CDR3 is CASSLEGASYGYTF. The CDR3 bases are TGCGCCAGCAGCTTAGAGGGGGCCAGCTATGGCTACACCTTC.

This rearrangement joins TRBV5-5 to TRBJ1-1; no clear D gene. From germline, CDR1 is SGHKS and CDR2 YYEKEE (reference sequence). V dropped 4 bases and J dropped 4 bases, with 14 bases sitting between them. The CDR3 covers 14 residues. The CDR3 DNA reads TGTGCCAGCAGCCTGGACGTCTTTGGCACTGAAGCTTTCTTT. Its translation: CASSLDVFGTEAFF. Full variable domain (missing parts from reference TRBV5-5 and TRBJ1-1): DAGVTQSPTHLIKTRGQQVTLRCSPISGHKSVSWYQQVLGQGPQFIFQYYEKEERGRGNFPDRFSARQFPNYSSELNVNALLLGDSALYLCASSLDVFGTEAFFGQGTRLTVV.

This CDR3 is CASSFETGAGQYF. CDR3 nucleotide sequence: TGTGCCAGCAGCTTCGAGACAGGGGCTGGGCAGTACTTC. The chain recombines TRBV11-2 with TRBJ2-7; TRBD1 matches at 8 bases. V was clipped by 3 bases and J by 9 bases; unmatched bases: 7. This CDR3 has 13 amino acids. CDR1 is SGHAT and CDR2 is FQNNGV in the germline V gene.

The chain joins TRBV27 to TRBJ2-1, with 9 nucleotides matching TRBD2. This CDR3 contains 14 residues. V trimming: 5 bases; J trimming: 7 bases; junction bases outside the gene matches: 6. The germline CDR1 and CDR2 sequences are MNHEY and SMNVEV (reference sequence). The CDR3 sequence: CASSPGAGGNEQFF. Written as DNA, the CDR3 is TGTGCCAGCAGTCCCGGGGCGGGAGGGAATGAGCAGTTCTTC.

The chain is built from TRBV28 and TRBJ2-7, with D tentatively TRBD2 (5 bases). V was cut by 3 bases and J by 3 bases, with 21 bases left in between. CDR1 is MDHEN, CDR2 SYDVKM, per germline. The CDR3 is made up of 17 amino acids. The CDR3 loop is CASSFSGRPGYNYEQYF. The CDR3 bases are TGTGCCAGCAGTTTCAGCGGAAGGCCAGGCTATAACTACGAGCAGTACTTC.

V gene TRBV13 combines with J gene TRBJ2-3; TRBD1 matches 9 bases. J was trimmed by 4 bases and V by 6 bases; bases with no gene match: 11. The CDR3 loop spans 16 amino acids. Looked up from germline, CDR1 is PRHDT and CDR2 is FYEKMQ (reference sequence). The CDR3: CASRLDRDRAADTQYF. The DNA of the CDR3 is TGTGCCAGCAGACTAGACCGGGACAGGGCAGCAGATACGCAGTATTTT.

CDR3: CASSYGSGQTAEQYF. Here the CDR3 DNA reads TGTGCCAGCAGTTACGGATCAGGGCAGACGGCCGAGCAGTACTTC. The chain links TRBV6-5 to TRBJ2-7; D might be TRBD1 (5 bases). The V and J ends lost 2 bases and 6 bases respectively, with 17 bases between them. Germline V gives CDR1 MNHEY, CDR2 SVGAGI. The CDR3 has 15 amino acids.

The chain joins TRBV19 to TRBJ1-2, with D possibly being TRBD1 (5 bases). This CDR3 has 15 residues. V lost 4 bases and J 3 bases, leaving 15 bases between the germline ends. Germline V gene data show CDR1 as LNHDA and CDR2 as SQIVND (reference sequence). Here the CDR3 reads CASSTRDGTDYGYTF. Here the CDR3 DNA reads TGTGCCAGTAGTACCCGGGACGGAACCGACTATGGCTACACCTTC.

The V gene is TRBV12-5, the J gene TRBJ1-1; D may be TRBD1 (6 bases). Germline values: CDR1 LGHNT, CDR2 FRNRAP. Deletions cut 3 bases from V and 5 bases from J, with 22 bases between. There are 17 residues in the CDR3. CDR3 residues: CASGFTRGAKGATEAFF. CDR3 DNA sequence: TGTGCTAGTGGTTTTACAAGGGGGGCGAAGGGAGCGACTGAAGCTTTCTTT.

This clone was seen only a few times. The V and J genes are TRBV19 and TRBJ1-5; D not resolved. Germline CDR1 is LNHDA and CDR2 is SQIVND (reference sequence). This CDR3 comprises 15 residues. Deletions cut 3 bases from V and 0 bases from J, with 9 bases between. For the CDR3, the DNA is TGTGCCAGTAGTATTTCTCCTTATAGCAATCAGCCCCAGCATTTT. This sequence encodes CASSISPYSNQPQHF.

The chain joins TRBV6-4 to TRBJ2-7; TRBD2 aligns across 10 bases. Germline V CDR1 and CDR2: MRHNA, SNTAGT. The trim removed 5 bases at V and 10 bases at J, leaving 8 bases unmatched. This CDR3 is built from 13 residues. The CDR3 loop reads CASSLLAGEKQYF. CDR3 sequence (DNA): TGTGCCAGCAGTCTTCTAGCGGGGGAGAAACAGTACTTC.

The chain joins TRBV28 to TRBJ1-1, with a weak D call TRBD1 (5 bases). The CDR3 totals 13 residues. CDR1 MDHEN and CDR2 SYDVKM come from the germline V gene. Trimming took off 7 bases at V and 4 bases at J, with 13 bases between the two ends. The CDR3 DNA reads TGTGCCAGCATCGGGTGGGGCGGCACTGAAGCTTTCTTT. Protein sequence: CASIGWGGTEAFF.

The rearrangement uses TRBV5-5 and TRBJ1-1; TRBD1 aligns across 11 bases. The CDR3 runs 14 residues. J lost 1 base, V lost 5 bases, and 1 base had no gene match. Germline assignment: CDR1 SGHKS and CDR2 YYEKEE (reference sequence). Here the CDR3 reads CASRDRGRNTEAFF. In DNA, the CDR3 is TGTGCCAGCAGGGACAGGGGGCGGAACACTGAAGCTTTCTTT.

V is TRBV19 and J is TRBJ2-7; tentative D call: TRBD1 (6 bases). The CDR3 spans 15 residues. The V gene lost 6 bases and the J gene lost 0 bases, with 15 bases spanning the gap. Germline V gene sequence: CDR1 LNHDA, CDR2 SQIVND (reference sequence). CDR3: CASSPSLDSSYEQYF. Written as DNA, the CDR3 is TGTGCCAGTAGCCCCAGCCTGGACAGCTCCTACGAGCAGTACTTC.

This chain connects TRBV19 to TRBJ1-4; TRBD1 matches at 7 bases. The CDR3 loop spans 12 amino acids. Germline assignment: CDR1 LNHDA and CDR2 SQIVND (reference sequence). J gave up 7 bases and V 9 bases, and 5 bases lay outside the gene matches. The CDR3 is CASRGDSEKLFF. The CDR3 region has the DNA TGTGCCAGCCGAGGGGACAGTGAAAAACTGTTTTTT.

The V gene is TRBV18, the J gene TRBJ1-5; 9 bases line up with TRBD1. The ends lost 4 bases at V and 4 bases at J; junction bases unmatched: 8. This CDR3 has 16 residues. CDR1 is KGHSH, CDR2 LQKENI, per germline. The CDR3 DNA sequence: TGTGCCAGCTCACTGACAGGGGGAGGACAGAATCAGCCCCAGCATTTT. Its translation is CASSLTGGGQNQPQHF.

The CDR3 here is CASSSTGFYEQYF. The CDR3 coding sequence is TGTGCCAGCAGTTCGACTGGGTTCTACGAGCAGTACTTC. V and J are TRBV6-5 and TRBJ2-7; D gene unclear. Germline CDR1 MNHEY, CDR2 SVGAGI. The CDR3 sequence is 13 residues long. V was pared by 4 bases and J by 3 bases, with 10 bases between.

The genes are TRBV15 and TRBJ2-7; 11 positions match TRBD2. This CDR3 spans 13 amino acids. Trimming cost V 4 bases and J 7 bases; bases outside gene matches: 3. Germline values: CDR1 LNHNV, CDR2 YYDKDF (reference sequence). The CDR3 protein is CATSTGLAGEQYF. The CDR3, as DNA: TGTGCCACCAGCACCGGACTAGCGGGTGAGCAGTACTTC.

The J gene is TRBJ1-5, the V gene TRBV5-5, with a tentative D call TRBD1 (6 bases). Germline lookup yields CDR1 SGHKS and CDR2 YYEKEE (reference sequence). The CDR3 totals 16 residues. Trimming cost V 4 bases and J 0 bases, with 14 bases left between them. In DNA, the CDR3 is TGTGCCAGCAGCCAGGGGACCCCCTATAGCAATCAGCCCCAGCATTTT. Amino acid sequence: CASSQGTPYSNQPQHF.

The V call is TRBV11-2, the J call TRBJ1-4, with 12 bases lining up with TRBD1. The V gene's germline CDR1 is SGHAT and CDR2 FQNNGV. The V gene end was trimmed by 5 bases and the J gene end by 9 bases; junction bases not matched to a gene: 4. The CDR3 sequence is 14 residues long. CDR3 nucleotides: TGTGCCAGCAGCCCCGGGACAGGGGGCAAAAAACTGTTTTTT. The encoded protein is CASSPGTGGKKLFF.

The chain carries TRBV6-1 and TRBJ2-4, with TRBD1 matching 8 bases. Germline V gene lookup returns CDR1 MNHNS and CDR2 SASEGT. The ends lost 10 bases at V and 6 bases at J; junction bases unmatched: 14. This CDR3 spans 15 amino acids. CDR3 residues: CATSISSDRANIQYF. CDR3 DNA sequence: TGTGCCACTTCGATTAGTTCGGACAGGGCAAACATTCAGTACTTC.